The 19 T cell receptor beta chains listed next were all sequenced from one sample in a study of shared clonotypes between healthy human individuals. The naive CD8 subset, CD45RO-negative cells positively selected for CCR7, excluded terminally differentiated effector memory CD45RA+ cells. This table comes from immunoSEQ multiplex PCR, and its TCRdb copy is limited to in-frame clones, with some not included. Here the sample spans hundreds of thousands of clones, about 96% being singletons. The sequenced material came from naive CD8+ T cells sorted from blood. These receptors all come from a man younger than 40 in good health.

The genes are TRBV29-1 and TRBJ1-1; TRBD1 matches 8 bases. V lost 0 bases to trimming and J lost 10 bases; unmatched junction nucleotides: 10. The CDR3 length is 14 residues. Germline CDR1 SQVTM, CDR2 ANQGSEA. The CDR3 DNA follows: TGCAGCGTTGAAGATAGTTACAGGGGGGGAGTAGCTTTCTTT. Its translation: CSVEDSYRGGVAFF.

V and J are TRBV13 and TRBJ2-7; D perhaps matches TRBD1 (6 bases). The CDR3 totals 14 residues. The germline V gene has CDR1 PRHDT and CDR2 FYEKMQ (reference sequence). The V and J ends lost 6 bases and 6 bases respectively, with 18 bases between them. The CDR3 nucleotides read TGTGCCAGCAGTCAATTAGGACAGTCTGGCGAGCAGTACTTC. This translates into CASSQLGQSGEQYF.

This clone has just one count. The J gene is TRBJ1-1, the V gene TRBV9; D perhaps matches TRBD1 (5 bases). The CDR3 loop spans 13 amino acids. Trimming stripped 1 base from V and 5 bases from J, with 9 bases between. CDR1 and CDR2 from the germline V gene are SGDLS and YYNGEE. CDR3 DNA: TGTGCCAGCAGCGTATGGGACGGGACTGAAGCTTTCTTT. Translated, it gives CASSVWDGTEAFF.

This clone was recorded only once. The chain carries TRBV7-9 and TRBJ2-1, with D unclear. V was clipped by 5 bases and J by 9 bases, with 14 bases between them. Germline V gene sequence: CDR1 SEHNR, CDR2 FQNEAQ (reference sequence). This CDR3 spans 13 amino acids. The CDR3 nucleotides are TGTGCCAGCAGCCCCTCGGGTTTTAGTGAGCAGTTCTTC. Translation gives CASSPSGFSEQFF. The full variable domain, in which reference TRBV7-9 and TRBJ2-1 provide the parts outside the CDR3, is DTGVSQNPRHKITKRGQNVTFRCDPISEHNRLYWYRQTLGQGPEFLTYFQNEAQLEKSRLLSDRFSAERPKGSFSTLEIQRTEQGDSAMYLCASSPSGFSEQFFGPGTRLTVL.

V and J are TRBV7-3 and TRBJ2-7; TRBD2 agrees at 10 bases. The CDR3 loop spans 14 amino acids. Trimming took 5 bases from V and 5 from J; bases not matched to a gene: 6. Germline CDR1 and CDR2: SGHTA and FQGTGA. The CDR3, as DNA: TGTGCCAGCAGCCCTCTAGCGGGAGCCGACGAGCAGTACTTC. Residues: CASSPLAGADEQYF.

The chain joins TRBV5-1 to TRBJ1-1, with D maybe TRBD1 (5 bases). V was trimmed by 0 bases and J by 5 bases, leaving 17 bases between them. CDR3 size: 16 residues. Germline CDR1 is SGHRS and CDR2 is YFSETQ. The CDR3 DNA is TGCGCCAGCAGCTTGGGGCTTCAGGGAGGGAGAACTGAAGCTTTCTTT. Translation gives CASSLGLQGGRTEAFF.

The chain uses TRBV11-2 and TRBJ2-1; 8 positions match TRBD1. Trimming removed 5 bases from V and 0 bases from J; junction bases left unmatched: 6. This CDR3 spans 16 amino acids. Per germline, CDR1 SGHAT and CDR2 FQNNGV. CDR3 protein: CASSISQGDSYNEQFF. The CDR3 DNA follows: TGTGCCAGCAGCATATCACAGGGGGACTCCTACAATGAGCAGTTCTTC.

This clone was counted once. The chain employs TRBV9 and TRBJ1-2; 7 positions match TRBD1. The CDR3 runs to 15 residues. J was trimmed by 2 bases and V by 0 bases; bases with no gene match: 4. Germline CDR1 reads SGDLS; CDR2 reads YYNGEE. The CDR3, as DNA: TGTGCCAGCAGCGTAGGGCGGGACAGAAACTATGGCTACACCTTC. Its protein is CASSVGRDRNYGYTF.

The rearrangement joins TRBV5-6 to TRBJ2-1, with D possibly matching TRBD2 (6 bases). The germline CDR1 and CDR2 sequences are SGHDT and YYEEEE. The CDR3 has 13 residues. Trimming removed 3 bases from V and 8 bases from J, with 12 bases in between. Here the CDR3 reads CASSWDSKHEQFF. CDR3 in DNA: TGTGCCAGCAGCTGGGACTCGAAACATGAGCAGTTCTTC.

The gene calls are TRBV4-3 and TRBJ1-1, with 8 bases aligning to TRBD1. Germline V gives CDR1 LGHNA, CDR2 YSLEER. The CDR3 loop spans 13 amino acids. After removal of 5 bases from V and 5 bases from J, the junction contained 4 bases not matched to a gene. The CDR3 loop is CASSGQGLTEAFF. DNA of the CDR3: TGCGCCAGCAGCGGACAGGGCCTTACTGAAGCTTTCTTT.

The chain links TRBV7-2 to TRBJ2-3, with a tentative D call TRBD2 (6 bases). The V and J ends lost 5 bases and 5 bases respectively, with 11 bases between them. The CDR3 runs 13 residues. Germline values: CDR1 SGHTA, CDR2 FQGNSA. The CDR3 sequence: CASSPVGRDTQYF. The CDR3 DNA follows: TGTGCCAGCAGCCCCGTCGGGAGAGATACGCAGTATTTT.

This rearrangement joins TRBV2 to TRBJ2-7; 13 nucleotides match TRBD2. Unmatched junction bases numbered 18, after V lost 4 bases and J lost 3 bases. The CDR3 is made up of 20 amino acids. Germline CDR1 is SNHLY and CDR2 is FYNNEI. The CDR3 loop reads CASSAKPTSGRARRNYEQYF. CDR3 sequence (DNA): TGTGCCAGCAGTGCGAAGCCTACTAGCGGGAGGGCCAGAAGAAACTACGAGCAGTACTTC.

This chain connects TRBV12-2 to TRBJ2-7; the table's D call TRBD2 went unverified against the DNA. TRBV12-2 constitutes a pseudogene. The CDR3 totals 16 residues. CDR3 protein: CASRFEGSSSSYEQYF. In nucleotides, the CDR3 is TGTGCAAGTCGCTTCGAGGGCAGTTCTAGCTCCTACGAGCAGTACTTC.

The V and J genes are TRBV6-1 and TRBJ2-7; D possibly corresponds to TRBD1 (6 bases). The germline V and J ends were trimmed by 7 bases and 3 bases, with 16 bases remaining between them. Germline V gives CDR1 MNHNS, CDR2 SASEGT. CDR3 length: 14 amino acids. The CDR3 sequence is CASTPPGQHYEQYF. DNA of the CDR3: TGTGCCAGCACCCCTCCGGGACAACACTACGAGCAGTACTTC.

The V gene is TRBV18, the J gene TRBJ2-6; 7 positions agree with TRBD1. The V gene's germline CDR1 is KGHSH and CDR2 LQKENI. CDR3 length: 16 amino acids. Losses at the gene ends were 0 bases for V and 4 bases for J; bases not matched to a gene: 3. The CDR3 reads CASSPPDRVGANVLTF. The DNA for the CDR3 is TGTGCCAGCTCACCACCAGACAGGGTAGGGGCCAACGTCCTGACTTTC.

The chain recombines TRBV7-7 with TRBJ2-1; 12 nucleotides line up with TRBD2. Germline values: CDR1 SSHAT, CDR2 FNYEAQ (reference sequence). CDR3 length: 18 amino acids. The V segment lost 3 bases and the J segment 12 bases; nucleotides outside the gene matches: 18. Here the CDR3 DNA reads TGTGCCAGCAGCTTCATTACTTGGGCTAGCGGGAGGGGGATTGCGCAGTTCTTC. Its protein is CASSFITWASGRGIAQFF. Drawing the rest from reference TRBV7-7 and TRBJ2-1, the complete variable domain is GAGVSQSPRYKVTKRGQDVTLRCDPISSHATLYWYQQALGQGPEFLTYFNYEAQPDKSGLPSDRFSAERPEGSISTLTIQRTEQRDSAMYRCASSFITWASGRGIAQFFGPGTRLTVL.

The V call is TRBV4-1, the J call TRBJ2-7; tentatively, D is TRBD1 or TRBD2 (5 bases each). This CDR3 contains 12 residues. The V gene's germline CDR1 is MGHRA and CDR2 YSYEKL. V lost 8 bases and J lost 9, with 17 bases in between. CDR3 bases: TGCGCCAGCGGAAATCAGGGACCCACGCAGTACTTC. Encoded protein: CASGNQGPTQYF.

This chain links TRBV27 with TRBJ2-4, with 7 bases that match TRBD2. With V trimmed by 5 bases and J by 11 bases, 12 bases remained unmatched. The CDR3 totals 14 residues. The germline V gene encodes CDR1 MNHEY and CDR2 SMNVEV (reference sequence). The CDR3 loop reads CASSPLGRGFLQYF. The CDR3 DNA sequence: TGTGCCAGCAGTCCGTTGGGGAGGGGATTCCTTCAGTACTTC.

The gene calls are TRBV11-2 and TRBJ1-1; D call uncertain. Trimming pared 10 bases from V and 1 base from J, leaving 10 bases between. The CDR3 runs 12 residues. The germline V gene has CDR1 SGHAT and CDR2 FQNNGV. CDR3 loop: CATSDGNTEAFF. For the CDR3, the DNA is TGTGCCACCTCGGACGGGAACACTGAAGCTTTCTTT.